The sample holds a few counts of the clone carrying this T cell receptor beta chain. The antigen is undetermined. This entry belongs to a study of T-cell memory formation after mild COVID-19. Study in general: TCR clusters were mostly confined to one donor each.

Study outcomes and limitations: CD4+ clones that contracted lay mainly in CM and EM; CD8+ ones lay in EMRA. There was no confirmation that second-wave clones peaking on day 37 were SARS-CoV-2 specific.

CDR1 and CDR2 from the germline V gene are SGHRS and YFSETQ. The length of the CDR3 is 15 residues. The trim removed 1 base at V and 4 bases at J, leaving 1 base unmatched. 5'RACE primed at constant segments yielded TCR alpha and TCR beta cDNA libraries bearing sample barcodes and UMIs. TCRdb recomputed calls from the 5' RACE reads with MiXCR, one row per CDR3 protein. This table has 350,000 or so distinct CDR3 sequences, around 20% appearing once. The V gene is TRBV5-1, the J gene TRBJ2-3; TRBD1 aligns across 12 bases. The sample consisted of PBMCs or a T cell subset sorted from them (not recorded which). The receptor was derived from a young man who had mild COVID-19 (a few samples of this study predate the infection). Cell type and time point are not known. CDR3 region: CASSLWDRGPDTQYF. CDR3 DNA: TGCGCCAGCAGCTTGTGGGACAGGGGGCCAGATACGCAGTATTTT.